The 12 T cell receptor beta chains reported below all come from one sample, sequenced in a study of blood T cells in healthy people across ages. For the second PCR, which ran for about 7 to 11 cycles, a sample-barcoded 5' primer and a J-beta primer mix were used. TCRdb re-called the 5' RACE reads with MiXCR, one entry per CDR3 protein. Counted here are hundreds of thousands of distinct CDR3 sequences, 35% to 40% occurring once; the ten biggest clones make up over 10%. Sequenced sample: blood. These receptors originate from a man aged 18 to 29 in good health.

V is TRBV7-9 and J is TRBJ2-7, with D possibly matching TRBD2 (6 bases). The end of the DNA aligns better with TRBJ2-5, so the J call may be wrong. Per germline, CDR1 SEHNR and CDR2 FQNEAQ (reference sequence). This CDR3 is 12 amino acids long. CDR3 region: CASSPPEGTQYF. In nucleotides, the CDR3 is TGTGCCAGCAGCCCCCCGGAGGGGACCCAGTACTTC.

This clonotype has more than one count but fewer than ten. A read error may produce the germline difference seen at one junction end. This chain links TRBV7-7 with TRBJ1-1; D perhaps matches TRBD1 (5 bases). The germline V gene encodes CDR1 SSHAT and CDR2 FNYEAQ (reference sequence). This CDR3 has 13 residues. This CDR3 reads CASSSGIDTEAFF. The CDR3 DNA reads as TGTGCTAGCAGCTCAGGGATTGACACTGAAGCTTTCTTT.

The V gene is TRBV4-2, the J gene TRBJ1-1, with 7 bases matching TRBD1. CDR1 is LGHNA, CDR2 YNFKEQ, per germline. The CDR3 covers 11 residues. The V gene end was trimmed by 5 bases and the J gene end by 11 bases; junction bases not matched to a gene: 5. CDR3 in amino acids: CASSEQGFAFF. The DNA for the CDR3 is TGTGCCAGCAGCGAACAGGGGTTTGCTTTCTTT.

This clonotype has only one observation. A much bigger clone sits one base away, suggesting this may be a read error. The gene calls are TRBV4-3 and TRBJ2-5; D is ambiguous. Trimming took 1 base from V and 11 from J, leaving 14 bases between them. CDR1 is LGHNA, CDR2 YSLEER, per germline. The CDR3 totals 13 residues. The DNA for the CDR3 is TGCGCCAGCAGCCAAGCCTCCGGCAGTGAGCAGTACTTC. Amino acid sequence: CASSQASGSEQYF.

The sample holds one count of this clonotype. The V call is TRBV25-1, the J call TRBJ1-4, with D perhaps TRBD1 (5 bases). The germline V gene encodes CDR1 MGHDK and CDR2 SYGVNS. Trimming took off 1 base at V and 7 bases at J, with 7 bases between the two ends. This CDR3 comprises 13 residues. The CDR3 DNA follows: TGTGCCAGCAGTGAATTCGGGGCTGAAAAACTGTTTTTT. Translated: CASSEFGAEKLFF.

As to this clonotype: Being one base from a much bigger clone, this may be a read error. This rearrangement joins TRBV7-9 to TRBJ2-1, with TRBD2 matching 10 bases. The J call may be mistaken, given a closer DNA end match to TRBJ2-7. The V gene's germline CDR1 is SEHNR and CDR2 FQNEAQ (reference sequence). There are 14 residues in the CDR3. The CDR3 here is CASSATSGAGEQYF. In DNA, the CDR3 is TGTGCCAGCAGCGCAACTAGCGGGGCTGGTGAGCAGTACTTC.

The V gene is TRBV27, the J gene TRBJ1-2, with 7 bases matching TRBD1. The CDR3 covers 14 residues. Germline trimming cut 7 bases from V and 8 bases from J; bases unmatched to any gene: 13. CDR1 is MNHEY and CDR2 is SMNVEV in the germline V gene (reference sequence). The CDR3 DNA reads as TGTGCCAGCATCCCGAGGGGGCTCTCCAAGGGCTACACCTTC. This codes for CASIPRGLSKGYTF.

Details on this clonotype: The junction and the germline gene differ at one end; a read error may be behind it. V usage is TRBV20-1 and J usage is TRBJ1-2; 7 bases map to TRBD1. This CDR3 contains 14 residues. CDR1 DFQATT and CDR2 SNEGSKA come from the germline V gene (reference sequence). In DNA, the CDR3 is TGCAGTGCTAGAGGCGACAGGGAAGGGGGTGGCTGCACCTTC. Its translation: CSARGDREGGGCTF.

The J gene is TRBJ1-1, the V gene TRBV5-1; possible D gene TRBD1, 6 bases. From germline, CDR1 is SGHRS and CDR2 YFSETQ. V lost 4 bases and J lost 0, with 13 bases in between. This CDR3 spans 15 amino acids. CDR3 bases: TGCGCCAGCAGCAGGGGGGGCGCGGTGAACACTGAAGCTTTCTTT. This gives the protein CASSRGGAVNTEAFF.

This clonotype appeared a few times. The chain carries TRBV15 and TRBJ2-3; unclear D gene. Germline CDR1 is LNHNV and CDR2 is YYDKDF (reference sequence). The CDR3 contains 16 residues. Deletions cut 5 bases from V and 0 bases from J, with 15 bases between. The CDR3 coding sequence is TGTGCCACCAGCCGGGCGGAGATATCTAGCACAGATACGCAGTATTTT. This translates into CATSRAEISSTDTQYF.

This clonotype appeared a few times. The chain is built from TRBV12-3 or TRBV12-4 and TRBJ2-1; TRBD2 aligns across 10 bases. Unmatched junction bases numbered 4, after V lost 6 bases and J lost 2 bases. CDR3 length: 15 amino acids. The CDR3 nucleotides read TGTGCCAGCAGGGTTAGCGGGGGGCCCTACAATGAGCAGTTCTTC. Protein: CASRVSGGPYNEQFF.

This clonotype occurred a few times. This chain links TRBV5-1 with TRBJ2-1, with TRBD2 matching over 9 bases. This CDR3 has 14 residues. Trimming at V came to 6 bases and at J to 6 bases, leaving 7 bases not matched to a gene. Germline V gene data show CDR1 as SGHRS and CDR2 as YFSETQ. CDR3 region: CASMGGGVGNEQFF. CDR3 sequence (DNA): TGCGCCAGCATGGGCGGGGGGGTCGGCAATGAGCAGTTCTTC.